The 26 T cell receptor beta chains below all came from one sample that was sequenced in a study of cytomegalovirus exposure and HLA in healthy donors. Both 60 Vbeta primers and 13 Jbeta primers went into the PCR. TCRdb keeps only in-frame clones here, not all; method: immunoSEQ multiplex PCR. Found here are about 130,000 clones, roughly 80% of them singletons; the top ten hold around 2%. The specimen was PBMCs. These receptors originate from a man under 40 in good health and CMV-seronegative.

This clone was recorded only once. The chain has TRBV28 and TRBJ2-6; TRBD1 is a possible D gene (5 bases). Germline V gives CDR1 MDHEN, CDR2 SYDVKM. There are 17 residues in the CDR3. V was pared by 10 bases and J by 0 bases, with 19 bases between. CDR3 sequence (DNA): TGTGCCACCCTCCATAGGACATTTGTCTCTGGGGCCAACGTCCTGACTTTC. It translates to CATLHRTFVSGANVLTF.

This chain joins TRBV29-1 and TRBJ1-2; TRBD1 agrees at 10 bases. This CDR3 spans 13 amino acids. J was trimmed by 4 bases and V by 7 bases; bases with no gene match: 6. Germline assignment: CDR1 SQVTM and CDR2 ANQGSEA. CDR3 protein: CSAQGQGSYGYTF. CDR3 DNA sequence: TGCAGCGCCCAGGGACAGGGGAGCTATGGCTACACCTTC.

This clone was seen more than once but under ten times. This chain uses TRBV28 with TRBJ1-4; TRBD1 matches at 10 bases. Germline V gene data show CDR1 as MDHEN and CDR2 as SYDVKM. Unmatched junction bases numbered 5, after V lost 6 bases and J lost 7 bases. CDR3 length equals 14 residues. The CDR3 DNA reads TGTGCCAGCAGCAAGACAGGGGGCGGTGAAAAACTGTTTTTT. Its protein product is CASSKTGGGEKLFF.

This chain connects TRBV13 to TRBJ2-7; D perhaps matches TRBD1 (6 bases). Germline V lookup: CDR1 PRHDT, CDR2 FYEKMQ (reference sequence). This CDR3 comprises 12 residues. With 5 bases removed from V and 3 bases from J, the gap between germline ends came to 8 bases. CDR3 protein: CASSKTGYEQYF. The CDR3 DNA sequence: TGTGCCAGCAGCAAGACAGGCTACGAGCAGTACTTC.

This clone has more than one count but fewer than ten. The gene calls are TRBV28 and TRBJ1-4, with D possibly TRBD1 on 5 matching bases. The CDR3 contains 14 residues. Germline lookup yields CDR1 MDHEN and CDR2 SYDVKM. Deletions cut 6 bases from V and 4 bases from J, with 12 bases between. DNA of the CDR3: TGTGCCAGCAGCCGCCAGGGTTATAATGAAAAACTGTTTTTT. It yields the protein CASSRQGYNEKLFF.

The chain recombines TRBV6-1 with TRBJ1-2; D remains ambiguous. In germline, CDR1 is MNHNS, CDR2 SASEGT. This CDR3 spans 10 amino acids. Trimming cost V 6 bases and J 4 bases, with 3 bases left between them. CDR3 DNA sequence: TGTGCCAGCAGCAGCTATGGCTACACCTTC. This codes for CASSSYGYTF.

The genes are TRBV2 and TRBJ2-3; 9 bases map to TRBD2. The length of the CDR3 is 16 residues. The V and J ends lost 1 base and 0 bases, in that order; junction bases with no gene match: 2. CDR1 and CDR2 from the germline V gene are SNHLY and FYNNEI. The CDR3 loop reads CASSEGLAASTDTQYF. The CDR3 nucleotides read TGTGCCAGCAGTGAAGGACTAGCGGCTAGCACAGATACGCAGTATTTT.

This clone appeared once. The chain couples TRBV18 to TRBJ1-1; TRBD1 matches 7 bases. Per the germline V gene, CDR1 is KGHSH and CDR2 is LQKENI. The CDR3 is 14 amino acids. J lost 5 bases, V lost 3 bases, and 6 bases had no gene match. CDR3: CASSPPEGATEAFF. CDR3 coding DNA: TGTGCCAGCTCACCCCCCGAGGGGGCGACTGAAGCTTTCTTT.

This clone has just one count. The chain links TRBV27 to TRBJ1-2, with 8 nucleotides matching TRBD1. Trimming at V came to 5 bases and at J to 4 bases, leaving 9 bases not matched to a gene. Germline CDR1 reads MNHEY; CDR2 reads SMNVEV (reference sequence). This CDR3 is 15 amino acids long. Here the CDR3 reads CASSETGGVGYGYTF. In DNA, the CDR3 is TGTGCCAGCAGTGAAACAGGGGGAGTAGGCTATGGCTACACCTTC.

This clone was observed once. The chain links TRBV28 to TRBJ2-1; 9 nucleotides match TRBD2. CDR1 is MDHEN, CDR2 SYDVKM, per germline. The CDR3 totals 17 residues. The junction had 5 bases not matched to a gene; V was cut back by 2 bases and J by 0 bases. CDR3 residues: CASSLIILAGSYNEQFF. The DNA of the CDR3 is TGTGCCAGCAGTTTAATAATACTAGCGGGCTCCTACAATGAGCAGTTCTTC.

This clone occurred once. The chain joins TRBV6-5 to TRBJ2-7; D is undetermined. Germline-derived CDR1 and CDR2 are MNHEY and SVGAGI. The CDR3 totals 13 residues. V was pared by 5 bases and J by 2 bases, with 10 bases between. In DNA, the CDR3 is TGTGCCAGCAGTCCTATGACACCCTACGAGCAGTACTTC. As protein: CASSPMTPYEQYF.

The V and J genes are TRBV7-2 and TRBJ2-3; TRBD2 might be the D (6 bases). Germline loops: CDR1 SGHTA, CDR2 FQGNSA. V was shortened by 1 base and J by 2 bases, with 13 bases between the two germline ends. This CDR3 is 16 amino acids long. CDR3 protein: CASSLEGRRLTDTQYF. The CDR3 DNA follows: TGTGCCAGCAGCTTAGAGGGGAGGCGGCTCACAGATACGCAGTATTTT.

V is TRBV30 and J is TRBJ2-6, with D possibly matching TRBD1 (6 bases). Trimming shortened V by 4 bases and J by 3 bases, and 7 bases separated the two germline ends. Germline V gene sequence: CDR1 GTSNPN, CDR2 SVGIG (reference sequence). This CDR3 has 13 residues. CDR3 residues: CAWTTGGANVLTF. DNA of the CDR3: TGTGCCTGGACGACAGGTGGGGCCAACGTCCTGACTTTC.

The rearrangement uses TRBV7-2 and TRBJ1-5, with TRBD1 matching over 9 bases. V lost 5 bases and J lost 5; bases outside the gene matches: 10. The CDR3 is 16 residues long. The V gene's germline CDR1 is SGHTA and CDR2 FQGNSA. This CDR3 reads CASSNGGWTGDQPQHF. Written as DNA, the CDR3 is TGTGCCAGCAGCAACGGGGGCTGGACAGGGGATCAGCCCCAGCATTTT. Looking up the rest from reference TRBV7-2 and TRBJ1-5 gives the full variable domain: GAGVSQSPSNKVTEKGKDVELRCDPISGHTALYWYRQSLGQGLEFLIYFQGNSAPDKSGLPSDRFSAERTGGSVSTLTIQRTQQEDSAVYLCASSNGGWTGDQPQHFGDGTRLSIL.

The chain combines TRBV10-1 with TRBJ1-2; 9 nucleotides match TRBD1. The CDR3 is made up of 13 amino acids. The germline gives CDR1 WNHNN, CDR2 SYGVQD (reference sequence). V gave up 5 bases and J gave up 8 bases; unmatched junction bases: 6. The CDR3 DNA follows: TGCGCCAGCAGTCCGGACAGGGGAGGAGGCTACACCTTC. The encoded protein is CASSPDRGGGYTF.

CDR3: CASSPTSNTEAFF. The CDR3 DNA follows: TGTGCCAGCTCACCTACATCGAACACTGAAGCTTTCTTT. This chain joins TRBV18 and TRBJ1-1; D is uncertain. This CDR3 contains 13 residues. Germline V lookup: CDR1 KGHSH, CDR2 LQKENI. Trimming removed 3 bases from V and 1 base from J, with 6 bases in between.

Of note for this clone: The junction shows a germline mismatch at one end, possibly a read error. The rearrangement links TRBV7-7 to TRBJ2-1, with 9 bases that match TRBD2. Germline V gives CDR1 SSHAT, CDR2 FNYEAQ (reference sequence). The CDR3 runs to 16 residues. CDR3 sequence: CASSLRLAGRRNEQFF. CDR3 coding DNA: TGTGCTAGCAGCTTAAGGCTAGCGGGAAGGAGGAATGAGCAGTTCTTC.

The J gene is TRBJ2-1, the V gene TRBV19, with 9 bases aligning to TRBD2. The CDR3 runs to 16 residues. Losses at the gene ends were 5 bases for V and 5 bases for J; bases not matched to a gene: 10. Germline V CDR1 and CDR2: LNHDA, SQIVND (reference sequence). CDR3 in DNA: TGTGCCAGTAGTCAAAAACTAGCGGGTCCCCACAATGAGCAGTTCTTC. Translation: CASSQKLAGPHNEQFF.

The rearrangement uses TRBV2 and TRBJ2-7; the match to TRBD1 covers 9 bases. The CDR3 contains 13 residues. Germline assignment: CDR1 SNHLY and CDR2 FYNNEI. Germline trimming cut 8 bases from V and 1 base from J; bases unmatched to any gene: 3. CDR3 region: CASAGQGSYEQYF. The DNA of the CDR3 is TGTGCCAGCGCGGGACAGGGATCCTACGAGCAGTACTTC.

The J gene is TRBJ2-1, the V gene TRBV12-5, with 10 bases fitting TRBD2. With 1 base clipped from V and 4 bases from J, the junction kept 13 bases outside the gene matches. CDR1 and CDR2 from the germline V gene are LGHNT and FRNRAP. The CDR3 has 19 residues. The chain's CDR3 is CASGLADGSWTSGYNEQFF. The CDR3 DNA reads as TGTGCTAGTGGTTTGGCCGACGGCTCTTGGACTAGCGGTTACAATGAGCAGTTCTTC.

Comment on this clone: This sample includes further DNA sequences coding for the same CDR3. The rearrangement uses TRBV18 and TRBJ2-5; 12 bases align to TRBD2. The CDR3 runs to 15 residues. V was pared by 0 bases and J by 4 bases, with 0 bases of the junction left unmatched. Germline V gene sequence: CDR1 KGHSH, CDR2 LQKENI. CDR3 sequence: CASSPPGLAGETQYF. The CDR3 nucleotides read TGTGCCAGCTCACCACCGGGACTAGCGGGAGAGACCCAGTACTTC.

The sample holds one count of this clone. The chain employs TRBV29-1 and TRBJ2-3; 8 bases are shared with TRBD2. Trimming cost V 6 bases and J 0 bases; bases outside gene matches: 5. The germline V gene encodes CDR1 SQVTM and CDR2 ANQGSEA. This CDR3 spans 14 amino acids. The CDR3: CSVKTSASTDTQYF. The CDR3 nucleotides read TGCAGCGTGAAGACTAGCGCAAGCACAGATACGCAGTATTTT.

This sequence joins TRBV9 and TRBJ2-3, with D possibly TRBD2 on 5 matching bases. There are 14 residues in the CDR3. Germline V gives CDR1 SGDLS, CDR2 YYNGEE. V was cut by 0 bases and J by 4 bases, with 9 bases left in between. CDR3 sequence: CASSVGLAPDTQYF. CDR3 in DNA: TGTGCCAGCAGCGTAGGGCTAGCACCAGATACGCAGTATTTT.

The chain uses TRBV15 and TRBJ2-1, with D possibly TRBD1 on 5 matching bases. Germline CDR1 and CDR2: LNHNV and YYDKDF (reference sequence). Trimming pared 0 bases from V and 7 bases from J, leaving 7 bases between. The CDR3 extends over 13 amino acids. The DNA for the CDR3 is TGTGCCACCAGCAGAGACAGGGTTAATGAGCAGTTCTTC. This codes for CATSRDRVNEQFF.

The rearrangement joins TRBV5-1 to TRBJ2-7, with 12 bases fitting TRBD2. The CDR3 spans 14 residues. V trimming: 0 bases; J trimming: 7 bases; junction bases outside the gene matches: 2. Germline CDR1 reads SGHRS; CDR2 reads YFSETQ. The CDR3 coding sequence is TGCGCCAGCAGCTTGGAACTAGCGGGAGGTGAGCAGTACTTC. Residues: CASSLELAGGEQYF.

The rearrangement links TRBV6-1 to TRBJ2-5; TRBD2 aligns across 8 bases. J was trimmed by 5 bases and V by 4 bases; bases with no gene match: 12. Germline-derived CDR1 and CDR2 are MNHNS and SASEGT. The CDR3 runs 16 residues. The CDR3 coding sequence is TGTGCCAGCAGTGGGTTATCAGCGGGAGCCTGGGAGACCCAGTACTTC. The encoded protein is CASSGLSAGAWETQYF.